This T cell receptor beta chain was sequenced for a study of Ad26.COV2.S vaccination and SARS-CoV-2 variants. Treatment specified: roughly 18 received Ad26.COV2.S at low or high dose, single or two shots; about five received placebo; per-sample allocation not given. On day 63 after the first injection, vaccine and placebo recipients gave samples. The repertoire was sequenced with immunoSEQ multiplex PCR; TCRdb's copy has only in-frame clones and lacks some. This table has about 320,000 clones, roughly 86% appearing once. Germline V gene sequence: CDR1 SNHLY, CDR2 FYNNEI. V shed 6 bases and J 5 bases; nucleotides not matched to a gene: 16. CDR3 length: 17 residues.

The clonotype originates from a person aged 18-65 years who received the Ad26.COV2.S COVID-19 vaccine or a placebo. This sequence joins TRBV2 and TRBJ2-5, with 9 bases identical to TRBD2. The sample consisted of peripheral blood, taken in a trial of Ad26.COV2.S vaccine versus placebo. The CDR3 here is CASRTPQRGATRETQYF. The CDR3 nucleotides are TGTGCCAGCAGGACCCCTCAGCGGGGGGCTACCCGGGAGACCCAGTACTTC. Variable domain in full (rest from reference TRBV2 and TRBJ2-5): EPEVTQTPSHQVTQMGQEVILRCVPISNHLYFYWYRQILGQKVEFLVSFYNNEISEKSEIFDDQFSVERPDGSNFTLKIRSTKLEDSAMYFCASRTPQRGATRETQYFGPGTRLLVL.